This TCR beta chain was captured in a study of radiotherapy plus CTLA-4 blockade in lung cancer. With respect to this clone: Its antigen is not known.

The study's findings and limits: An expansion of tumor-derived TCR clones occurred in blood after radiotherapy plus ipilimumab.

Only in-frame clones appear in the TCRdb table, and some are missing; sequencing was by immunoSEQ multiplex PCR. The table has roughly 53,000 clones, approximately 85% seen once. This clonotype originated in a human donor with non-small cell lung cancer whose response to radiotherapy plus ipilimumab could not be evaluated. The sample was peripheral blood, taken from a patient treated with radiotherapy plus ipilimumab.

The CDR3 sequence is CASSREVYSGQDNTGELFF. The CDR3 DNA reads TGTGCCAGCAGTCGGGAAGTATATTCGGGACAGGATAACACCGGGGAGCTGTTTTTT. The chain recombines TRBV28 with TRBJ2-2; 8 nucleotides match TRBD1. J gave up 2 bases and V 5 bases, and 16 bases lay outside the gene matches. The CDR3 is 19 amino acids. The V gene's germline CDR1 is MDHEN and CDR2 SYDVKM.